This T cell receptor beta chain was obtained from a study of T cells in Graves' hyperthyroidism and ophthalmopathy. Germline V gene data show CDR1 as SGDLS and CDR2 as YYNGEE. This CDR3 spans 17 amino acids. V was shortened by 0 bases and J by 4 bases, with 17 bases between the two germline ends. Amplification yielded TCR beta CDR3 regions, with RNA transcripts as the source. HTBI primers were employed in a first-round RT-PCR of the TCR CDR3. TCRdb recomputed calls from the multiplex PCR reads with MiXCR, one row per CDR3 protein. The sample consists of roughly 400,000 distinct CDR3 sequences, roughly an eighth of them appearing once.

The clonotype originates from a man aged 50 or older with Graves' ophthalmopathy. The sample comprised blood. The chain couples TRBV9 to TRBJ2-1; D might be TRBD2 (7 bases). CDR3 region: CASSVVGGGGAYNEQFF. The DNA of the CDR3 is TGTGCCAGCAGCGTAGTCGGAGGCGGGGGCGCTTACAATGAGCAGTTCTTC. The entire variable domain, with the rest obtained from reference TRBV9 and TRBJ2-1, is as follows: DSGVTQTPKHLITATGQRVTLRCSPRSGDLSVYWYQQSLDQGLQFLIQYYNGEERAKGNILERFSAQQFPDLHSELNLSSLELGDSALYFCASSVVGGGGAYNEQFFGPGTRLTVL.